This T cell receptor (beta chain) derives from a study of T-cell memory formation after mild COVID-19. This clonotype has more than one count but fewer than ten. There are 16 residues in the CDR3. V trimming: 5 bases; J trimming: 4 bases; junction bases outside the gene matches: 13. Germline V gene lookup returns CDR1 SEHNR and CDR2 FQNEAQ (reference sequence). Each CDR3 protein is one row after TCRdb ran MiXCR on the 5' RACE reads. The sample includes roughly 110,000 distinct CDR3 sequences, 9.5% to 15% of them seen just once. The rearrangement joins TRBV7-9 to TRBJ2-7, with 8 bases lining up with TRBD1. The sample comprised PBMCs or a T cell subset sorted from them (not recorded which). This receptor was taken from an adult woman who had mild COVID-19 (a few samples of this study predate the infection). Cell type and time point are not known. CDR3 bases: TGTGCCAGCAGCCCACCCTCGACAGGGGTATTGTACGAGCAGTACTTC. It codes for CASSPPSTGVLYEQYF.